One and the same sample provided the 7 T cell receptor beta chains below, sequenced in a study of blood T cell repertoires in COVID-19. Libraries were prepared by immunoSEQ multiplex PCR; TCRdb keeps only in-frame clonotypes and omits some of them. Found here are fewer than 300,000 clones, about 89% of them singletons; the top ten hold over 7.5%. Sample: peripheral blood. The receptors come from a man aged 40-55 years who had recovered from COVID-19.

The chain uses TRBV5-6 and TRBJ1-2; unclear D gene. Germline lookup yields CDR1 SGHDT and CDR2 YYEEEE. CDR3 length: 15 amino acids. V lost 4 bases to trimming and J lost 1 base, with 14 bases between them. Written as DNA, the CDR3 is TGTGCCAGCAGCCGGAGGGAGGGATTTAACTATGGCTACACCTTC. Translating it yields CASSRREGFNYGYTF.

This CDR3 reads CASSLVSGNEKLFF. The CDR3 DNA is TGCGCCAGCAGCTTGGTATCAGGGAATGAAAAACTGTTTTTT. This rearrangement joins TRBV5-1 to TRBJ1-4, with D possibly matching TRBD1 (5 bases). The CDR3 totals 14 residues. The germline gives CDR1 SGHRS, CDR2 YFSETQ. The V end was cut by 0 bases, the J end by 5 bases, with 8 bases between.

In its sample, this clone was seen a few times. V is TRBV2 and J is TRBJ1-1; D not certain. Germline CDR1 reads SNHLY; CDR2 reads FYNNEI. V lost 6 bases and J lost 3, with 14 bases in between. The CDR3 extends over 14 amino acids. The CDR3 loop is CASSGRGGHTEAFF. The CDR3 nucleotides are TGTGCCAGCAGCGGTCGAGGCGGCCACACTGAAGCTTTCTTT.

V usage is TRBV25-1 and J usage is TRBJ1-2; 9 nucleotides agree with TRBD1. The V gene end was trimmed by 5 bases and the J gene end by 5 bases; junction bases not matched to a gene: 9. Germline CDR1 reads MGHDK; CDR2 reads SYGVNS. CDR3 length: 15 residues. In DNA, the CDR3 is TGTGCCAGCAGTTTGGGACAGGGCTTTACTTATGGCTACACCTTC. Translation: CASSLGQGFTYGYTF.

The genes are TRBV29-1 and TRBJ1-2, with D perhaps TRBD1 (5 bases). CDR3 length: 14 residues. V was pared by 1 base and J by 5 bases, with 14 bases between. The germline V gene encodes CDR1 SQVTM and CDR2 ANQGSEA. The CDR3 is CSVEGRGASYGYTF. CDR3 bases: TGCAGCGTTGAAGGGAGGGGAGCCTCGTATGGCTACACCTTC.

The CDR3 reads CASSSGGSLDEQYF. The CDR3 bases are TGTGCCAGCAGCTCCGGAGGGTCCCTGGACGAGCAGTACTTC. The V call is TRBV7-2, the J call TRBJ2-7; possible D gene TRBD2, 6 bases. CDR3 length: 14 amino acids. Looked up from germline, CDR1 is SGHTA and CDR2 is FQGNSA. The V and J ends lost 4 bases and 5 bases respectively, with 15 bases between them. The full variable domain, in which reference TRBV7-2 and TRBJ2-7 provide the parts outside the CDR3, is GAGVSQSPSNKVTEKGKDVELRCDPISGHTALYWYRQSLGQGLEFLIYFQGNSAPDKSGLPSDRFSAERTGGSVSTLTIQRTQQEDSAVYLCASSSGGSLDEQYFGPGTRLTVT.

The CDR3 is CASSPSYNEQFF. The DNA of the CDR3 is TGTGCCAGCAGTCCTAGCTACAATGAGCAGTTCTTC. The V gene is TRBV6-5, the J gene TRBJ2-1; D ambiguous. Germline-derived CDR1 and CDR2 are MNHEY and SVGAGI. CDR3 length: 12 amino acids. V was pared by 5 bases and J by 3 bases, with 5 bases between.